This TCR beta chain was captured by sequencing in a study of blood T cell repertoires in COVID-19. Study-level information: From the United States, Italy and Spain came samples of acute and convalescent COVID-19. T cells, B-cell-depleted T cells, or PBMCs supplied cDNA or gDNA.

While infection was still active, Seattle patients were enrolled and then followed longitudinally. In the study's own analysis: Nucleated cell number was recorded as an estimate derived from reference gene primer amplification. Profiling relied on immunoSEQ multiplex PCR, and the TCRdb table lists in-frame clones only, not all of them. V, J and clone size reflect that table, while D and trimming were determined from the DNA. This sample has about 160,000 clones; about four fifths occur once, and the top ten carry around 8%. The source of this sequence is a woman aged 55-69 years with COVID-19, enrolled during active disease. Sample: peripheral blood.

CDR3 sequence: CASTVAGLGNQPQHF. The DNA of the CDR3 is TGTGCCAGTACTGTCGCGGGGCTTGGCAATCAGCCCCAGCATTTT. The genes are TRBV19 and TRBJ1-5, with D perhaps TRBD1 (5 bases). V dropped 7 bases and J dropped 2 bases, with 15 bases sitting between them. This CDR3 comprises 15 residues. Germline V gives CDR1 LNHDA, CDR2 SQIVND (reference sequence). Together with reference TRBV19 and TRBJ1-5, the CDR3 gives the full variable domain: DGGITQSPKYLFRKEGQNVTLSCEQNLNHDAMYWYRQDPGQGLRLIYYSQIVNDFQKGDIAEGYSVSREKKESFPLTVTSAQKNPTAFYLCASTVAGLGNQPQHFGDGTRLSIL.